The T cell receptor (beta chain) described here comes from a study of blood T cell repertoires in COVID-19. Study in general: Two consecutive negative NP/OP PCR tests, clearance, or resolved symptoms defined Cohort 3 recovery. Samples taken during acute and convalescent COVID-19 were collected in the United States, Italy and Spain.

Individuals drawn from approximately 22 US areas were roughly 18 to 100 years old. Assignments of participants to cohorts depended upon their own reported clinical history. The germline V and J ends were trimmed by 1 base and 1 base, with 11 bases remaining between them. Per germline, CDR1 SGHNT and CDR2 YYREEE (reference sequence). This CDR3 contains 16 residues. Clones were sequenced by immunoSEQ multiplex PCR, and TCRdb holds only the in-frame ones, with some missing. The sample holds 350,000 to 450,000 clones, 80% to 90% seen once. The chain uses TRBV5-4 and TRBJ2-2, with unresolved D. The source of this sequence is a man between 35 and 55 years old in a cohort exposed to, infected with or recovered from COVID-19 (not recorded which). The sequencing input was PBMCs or T cells enriched from blood (not recorded which). For the CDR3, the DNA is TGTGCCAGCAGCTTGAGACCCGGAGAGAACACCGGGGAGCTGTTTTTT. Translating gives CASSLRPGENTGELFF.